Listed below are T cell receptor beta chains from one sample, sequenced in a study of cytomegalovirus exposure and HLA in healthy donors. This table comes from immunoSEQ multiplex PCR, and its TCRdb copy is limited to in-frame clones, with some not included. The data show 62,000 or so clones, 87% seen once. The sample consisted of PBMCs. All receptors come from a man aged 18 to 30 in good health and CMV-seronegative. Each CDR3 is given with its conserved first and last residue. Some rows have no size entry. The others give once, few or many, or a class for an expanded clone.

v_gene | abundance | CDR3aa
TRBV9 | NA | CASSELAGAADTQYF
TRBV7-9 | NA | CASSQREGQGGHTEAFF
TRBV25-1 | NA | CASSSKRTGGRLETQYF
TRBV5-6 | NA | CASSITRTYEQYF
TRBV5-1 | NA | CASSLGEGTDIQYF
TRBV25-1 | NA | CASTSPGMSTEAFF
TRBV9 | NA | CASSLDRGRGQFF
TRBV19 | NA | CASSHRESNTEAFF
TRBV5-4 | few | CASSRGNTEAFF
TRBV6-5 | NA | CASSRDISNYGYTF
TRBV5-4 | NA | CASRSDSDIQYF
TRBV9 | few | CASSVSWTGSREQYF
TRBV29-1 | once | CSETVRNEQFF
TRBV4-1 | few | CASSQDPGLAETQYF
TRBV28 | NA | CASSFGGMNTEAFF